The present entry profiles one T cell receptor beta chain with its context. The data derive from a study of blood T cell repertoires in COVID-19. The data were produced by immunoSEQ multiplex PCR, yet TCRdb's version contains in-frame clones alone and is incomplete. The table records around 63,000 clones, 80% to 90% of them present only once. The V segment lost 4 bases and the J segment 5 bases; nucleotides outside the gene matches: 5. The CDR3 sequence is 15 residues long. Germline lookup yields CDR1 SNHLY and CDR2 FYNNEI. The rearrangement uses TRBV2 and TRBJ2-2, with 9 bases lining up with TRBD2. The specimen was peripheral blood. This TCR derives from a woman of 80 years or more with acute or convalescent COVID-19. Here the CDR3 DNA reads TGTGCCAGCAGTGCAGGCGGGAGGGAGACCGGGGAGCTGTTTTTT. Translated: CASSAGGRETGELFF. The full variable domain, rest sourced from reference TRBV2 and TRBJ2-2, is EPEVTQTPSHQVTQMGQEVILRCVPISNHLYFYWYRQILGQKVEFLVSFYNNEISEKSEIFDDQFSVERPDGSNFTLKIRSTKLEDSAMYFCASSAGGRETGELFFGEGSRLTVL.